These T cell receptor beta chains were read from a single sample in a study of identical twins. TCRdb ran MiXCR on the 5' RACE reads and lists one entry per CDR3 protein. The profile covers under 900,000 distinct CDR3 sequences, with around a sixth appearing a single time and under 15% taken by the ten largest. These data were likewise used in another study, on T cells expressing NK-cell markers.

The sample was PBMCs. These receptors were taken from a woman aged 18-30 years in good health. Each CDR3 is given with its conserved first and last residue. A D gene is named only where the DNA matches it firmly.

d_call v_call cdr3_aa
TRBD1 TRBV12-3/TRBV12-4 CASNRQGATYEQYF
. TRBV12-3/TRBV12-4 CASSHGGDINTEAFF
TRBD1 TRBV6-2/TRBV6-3 CASSYSRTGNVNTEAFF
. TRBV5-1 CASSTEQYEQYF
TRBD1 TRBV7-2 CASSLGTGPQETQYF
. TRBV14 CASSQGVWSYEQYF
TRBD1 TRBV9 CASSVASAAGGTEAFF
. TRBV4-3 CASSQDEQGGYTF
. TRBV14 CASSQGLAIGETQYF
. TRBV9 CASSVGGEETQYF
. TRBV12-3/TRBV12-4 CASSPLGWLLLDF
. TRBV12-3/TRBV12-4 CASSSPRRGIYEQYF
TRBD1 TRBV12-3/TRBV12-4 CASSPFRDRGTEAFF
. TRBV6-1 CASSRDAANYGYTF
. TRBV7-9 CASSARQEGFYNEQFF
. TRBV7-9 CASQGAYEKLFF
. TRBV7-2 CASSLIGRSYNEQFF
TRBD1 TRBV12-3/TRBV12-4 CASTLDRAVEQFF
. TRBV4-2 CASSQESGGVDTQYF
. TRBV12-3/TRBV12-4 CASSLVQGSANYGYTF
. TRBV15 CATSRQTEYEQYF
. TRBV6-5 CASGATEGYTF
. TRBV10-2 CASSELSTRSGTQYF
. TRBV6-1 CASRRGSFPSTDTQYF
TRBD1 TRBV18 CASSPDRLNGYTF
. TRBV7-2 CASTPIRGRTHNEQFF
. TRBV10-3 CAIKDPPLDEQFF
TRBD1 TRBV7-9 CAVQGTRQSSYEQYF
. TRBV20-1 CSARDTRGNEKLFF
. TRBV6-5 CASSYVAVADTQYF
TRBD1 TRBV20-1 CSAGGGTGVPNEQFF
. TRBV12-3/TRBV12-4 CASSLKGGTQYF
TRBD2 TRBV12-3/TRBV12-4 CASSFGLAGEEQFF
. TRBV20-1 CSAPISRHTQYF
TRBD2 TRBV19 CASSIEAGGLHEQFF
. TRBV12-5 CASGKGGRVKETQYF
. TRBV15 CATSRDRGDTQYF
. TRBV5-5 CASTTGVGYPDTKYF
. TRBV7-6 CASTRDWAGLSSYNEQFF
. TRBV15 CATSRGATDTQYF
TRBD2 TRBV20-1 CSARDAGVYNEQFF
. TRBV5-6 CASSFQGTQPQHF
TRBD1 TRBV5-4 CASSSGTGATEAFF
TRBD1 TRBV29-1 CSVDDRDSRNEQYF
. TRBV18 CASSPGRVYQETQYF
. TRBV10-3 CAISESGSRKTTQYF
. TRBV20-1 CSASSLEQETQYF
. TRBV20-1 CSARPTSGKGNQPQHF
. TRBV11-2 CASSKGLQSYTDTQYF
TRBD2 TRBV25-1 CASSDHRRGNPYEQYF
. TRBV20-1 CSARDRSRASTNEKLFF
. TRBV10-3 CAISRDPGELFF
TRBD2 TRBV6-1 CASSLPRSSGDTDTQYF
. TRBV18 CASSPPVAASYNEQFF
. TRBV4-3 CASSQDKDRVRTF